The sequence of this T cell receptor (beta chain) was determined in a study of blood T cell repertoires in COVID-19. Study summary: Samples taken during acute and convalescent COVID-19 were collected in the United States, Italy and Spain.

Authors' processing steps: Estimation of nucleated cell counts was performed using reference gene primer amplification. The repertoire was sequenced with immunoSEQ multiplex PCR; TCRdb's copy has only in-frame clones and lacks some. For V, J and clone size, that table is used; D and trimming come from the DNA. The table lists approximately 160,000 clones, 65% to 85% of them singletons. Germline CDR1 and CDR2: SNHLY and FYNNEI. This CDR3 comprises 13 residues. Trimming cost V 4 bases and J 5 bases, with 8 bases left between them. This chain joins TRBV2 and TRBJ2-2; D is ambiguous. This clonotype was sampled from a man in his 60s with active or convalescent COVID-19. Sequencing was carried out using peripheral blood. CDR3 in amino acids: CASSGEKTGELFF. As DNA, the CDR3 is TGTGCCAGCAGTGGAGAAAAAACCGGGGAGCTGTTTTTT.